This is a list of T cell receptor beta chains from one sample in a study of shared clonotypes between healthy human individuals. Profiled with immunoSEQ multiplex PCR; TCRdb holds only in-frame clones, not every one. The table lists 97,000 or so clones, 40% to 55% of them singletons, with about 15% in the top ten. The specimen was PBMCs. These receptors originate from a middle-aged woman in good health. Some clones in this sample may be carry-over from other donors' samples. Each CDR3 is given without its conserved first and last residue. The listing skips clone size in some rows; elsewhere it reads once, few, many or a size class.

J gene,V gene,clone size,CDR3 protein
TRBJ2-7,TRBV7-9,.,ASSLRTDYEQY
TRBJ1-1,TRBV18,many,ASSQIQDPNTEAF
TRBJ2-2,TRBV18,.,ASSPQRPAGELF
TRBJ2-7,TRBV19,.,ASNAGGRYEQY
TRBJ1-2,TRBV18,.,ASSPQGDGYT
TRBJ2-7,TRBV5-1,.,ASSSTGTGDYEQY
TRBJ2-1,TRBV9,.,ASSVVPREGREQF
TRBJ2-1,TRBV6-4,many,ASSDSSGDYNEQF
TRBJ2-5,TRBV15,few,ATSRDSQETQY
TRBJ2-6,TRBV4-3,many,ASSQQRGRGSGANVLT
TRBJ2-5,TRBV9,.,ASSVSSVGETQY
TRBJ2-2,TRBV30,few,AWSDGLWCHRGAV
TRBJ2-7,TRBV2,.,ASSEASGRHEQY
TRBJ1-5,TRBV7-2,.,ASTEDRGGNQPQH
TRBJ1-5,TRBV19,many,ASSTRARRGNQPQH
TRBJ2-7,TRBV30,.,AWSARVEQY
TRBJ1-2,TRBV5-1,.,ASSLAGGTGGYT
TRBJ2-7,TRBV7-9,.,ASSPEPYEQY
TRBJ1-5,TRBV2,few,ASSDRQISNQPQH
TRBJ1-3,TRBV30,.,AWSFWSAGNTIY
TRBJ2-1,TRBV30,many,AWSVRGSGSEQF
TRBJ1-1,TRBV19,few,ASSILDRGTEAF
TRBJ2-5,TRBV7-6,few,ASSLDETQY
TRBJ2-2,TRBV27,.,ASSLAGANTGELF
TRBJ2-4,TRBV30,.,AWSAMGTKNIQY
TRBJ2-1,TRBV6-1,.,ASSEALRGQGTYNEQF
TRBJ2-5,TRBV5-1,few,ASSSQGGETQY
TRBJ1-1,TRBV6-1,few,ASSEEMMNTEAF